A selection of T cell receptor beta chains follows, all from one sample in a study of OX40 agonist ivuxolimab in advanced cancers. TCRdb keeps only in-frame clones here, not all; method: immunoSEQ multiplex PCR. The sample records 100,000 to 150,000 clones, just under 95% being singletons. The sequenced sample was CD4+ or CD8+ T cells sorted from blood, obtained in a trial of the OX40 agonist ivuxolimab. These receptor sequences come from an adult with an advanced solid tumor such as melanoma, head and neck, liver or kidney cancer. Both conserved end residues are part of each CDR3. D genes are given only for firm matches. Clone sizes are given selectively: once, few, many, or a class where the clone is expanded.

j_call: TRBJ1-1; d_call: .; clone_size: once; v_call: TRBV2; cdr3_nt: TGTGCCAGCAGTGAAGCCGAATTCTCTCATCCTTTCTTT; cdr3_aa: CASSEAEFSHPFF
j_call: TRBJ2-7; d_call: .; clone_size: .; v_call: TRBV27; cdr3_nt: TGTGCCAGCGGAAACGGACTTGAGGGGGAAGGGCAGTACTTC; cdr3_aa: CASGNGLEGEGQYF
j_call: TRBJ2-3; d_call: .; clone_size: .; v_call: TRBV5-1; cdr3_nt: TGCGCCAGCAGCTTCGGCATGCAGGGTAACACAGATACGCAGTATTTT; cdr3_aa: CASSFGMQGNTDTQYF
j_call: TRBJ2-2; d_call: TRBD1; clone_size: .; v_call: TRBV4-3; cdr3_nt: TGCGCCAGCAGCCAAGGCCTATCTCGCCGGACAGGACCTGGGGAGCTGTTTTTT; cdr3_aa: CASSQGLSRRTGPGELFF
j_call: TRBJ2-7; d_call: TRBD2; clone_size: .; v_call: TRBV27; cdr3_nt: TGTGCCAGCAGCCTAGTAGGACTAGCGGGCTACGAGCAGTACTTC; cdr3_aa: CASSLVGLAGYEQYF
j_call: TRBJ1-2; d_call: TRBD1; clone_size: .; v_call: TRBV19; cdr3_nt: TGTGCCAGTAGTGTGCGGGACAGCCACTATGGCTACACCTTC; cdr3_aa: CASSVRDSHYGYTF
j_call: TRBJ2-7; d_call: TRBD2; clone_size: .; v_call: TRBV5-1; cdr3_nt: TGCGCCAGCAGCCCACCTGGGACTAGCGGAGGGGCCTTTTTCGAGCAGTACTTC; cdr3_aa: CASSPPGTSGGAFFEQYF
j_call: TRBJ2-3; d_call: .; clone_size: .; v_call: TRBV19; cdr3_nt: TGTGCCAGTAGTACAAGACAGGGCACAGATACGCAGTATTTT; cdr3_aa: CASSTRQGTDTQYF
j_call: TRBJ2-3; d_call: .; clone_size: once; v_call: TRBV18; cdr3_nt: TGTGCCAGCTCCCAACCAGACACAGATACGCAGTATTTT; cdr3_aa: CASSQPDTDTQYF
j_call: TRBJ2-2; d_call: .; clone_size: .; v_call: TRBV5-1; cdr3_nt: TGCGCCAGCAGCTTGTGGGGCGGTTCGAACACCGGGGAGCTGTTTTTT; cdr3_aa: CASSLWGGSNTGELFF
j_call: TRBJ2-2; d_call: .; clone_size: .; v_call: TRBV7-9; cdr3_nt: TGTGCCAGCAGCACCGACAGGGGAGGGGCCGGGGAGCTGTTTTTT; cdr3_aa: CASSTDRGGAGELFF
j_call: TRBJ2-3; d_call: .; clone_size: .; v_call: TRBV27; cdr3_nt: TGTGCCAGCAGTTCGTGGACGTTTAGCACAGATACGCAGTATTTT; cdr3_aa: CASSSWTFSTDTQYF
j_call: TRBJ1-2; d_call: TRBD1; clone_size: once; v_call: TRBV18; cdr3_nt: TGTGCCAGCTCACCAATTAATCAGGGGGCGAGAAACTATGGCTACACCTTC; cdr3_aa: CASSPINQGARNYGYTF
j_call: TRBJ2-7; d_call: .; clone_size: .; v_call: TRBV4-1; cdr3_nt: TGCGCCAGCAGCCAAGTGGGGTCCGGCGGCTACGAGCAGTACTTC; cdr3_aa: CASSQVGSGGYEQYF
j_call: TRBJ2-5; d_call: .; clone_size: .; v_call: TRBV6-6; cdr3_nt: TGTGCCAGCAGTTACTCAGAGACCCAGTACTTC; cdr3_aa: CASSYSETQYF
j_call: TRBJ2-1; d_call: TRBD2; clone_size: once; v_call: TRBV6-6; cdr3_nt: TGTGCCAGCAGTTACCGGGGGGGTCACTACAATGAGCAGTTCTTC; cdr3_aa: CASSYRGGHYNEQFF
j_call: TRBJ1-4; d_call: TRBD1; clone_size: .; v_call: TRBV11-2; cdr3_nt: TGTGCCAGCAGCGCCGGGGGACAGGGAGAAAAACTGTTTTTT; cdr3_aa: CASSAGGQGEKLFF
j_call: TRBJ1-1; d_call: .; clone_size: .; v_call: TRBV19; cdr3_nt: TGTGCCAGGGCTTTTTTACGGGCTGAAGCTTTCTTT; cdr3_aa: CARAFLRAEAFF
j_call: TRBJ2-2; d_call: .; clone_size: .; v_call: TRBV5-5; cdr3_nt: TGTGCCAGCAGCTGGACCGCGAACACCGGGGAGCTGTTTTTT; cdr3_aa: CASSWTANTGELFF
j_call: TRBJ2-5; d_call: TRBD2; clone_size: .; v_call: TRBV9; cdr3_nt: TGTGCCAGCAGCTCCGGGACTAGCGGGAGGGGTTTGGAGACCCAGTACTTC; cdr3_aa: CASSSGTSGRGLETQYF
j_call: TRBJ2-2; d_call: TRBD2; clone_size: .; v_call: TRBV12-5; cdr3_nt: TGTGCTAGTGGTCTGGGACTAGCGGGAGGATGGACCGGGGAGCTGTTTTTT; cdr3_aa: CASGLGLAGGWTGELFF
j_call: TRBJ2-3; d_call: TRBD2; clone_size: .; v_call: TRBV2; cdr3_nt: TGTGCCAGCTGTATAGGAGGGAGCGGGGTTGCGGATACGCAGTATTTT; cdr3_aa: CASCIGGSGVADTQYF
j_call: TRBJ2-7; d_call: .; clone_size: .; v_call: TRBV30; cdr3_nt: TGTGCCTGGATTCTGTCAACAGCTAATCTACGAGAGCAGTACTTC; cdr3_aa: CAWILSTANLREQYF
j_call: TRBJ2-7; d_call: TRBD2; clone_size: .; v_call: TRBV5-1; cdr3_nt: TGCGCCAGCAGCTTGGCCGGGGCGGGAGCCGGCTACGAGCAGTACTTC; cdr3_aa: CASSLAGAGAGYEQYF
j_call: TRBJ2-7; d_call: TRBD1; clone_size: .; v_call: TRBV28; cdr3_nt: TGTGCCAGCAGTTTACCCCCCGGACAGGGCAGCGGTTACGAGCAGTACTTC; cdr3_aa: CASSLPPGQGSGYEQYF